This entry features one T cell receptor (beta chain) sequence. These data are taken from a study of radiotherapy plus CTLA-4 blockade in lung cancer. Treatment of patients with chemo-refractory metastatic non-small-cell lung cancer consisted of focal radiation plus CTLA-4 blockade with ipilimumab. J was trimmed by 3 bases and V by 6 bases; bases with no gene match: 10. This CDR3 contains 16 residues. The germline gives CDR1 MDHEN, CDR2 SYDVKM. Profiling relied on immunoSEQ multiplex PCR, and the TCRdb table lists in-frame clones only, not all of them. The sample contains under 40,000 clones, roughly three quarters of which appear only once.

The chain couples TRBV28 to TRBJ1-4; 7 bases fit TRBD1. This clonotype originated in a human donor with non-small cell lung cancer who had stable disease on radiotherapy plus ipilimumab. This specimen consisted of peripheral blood, obtained from a patient treated with radiotherapy plus ipilimumab. The CDR3 sequence: CASRSYRGKANEKLFF. CDR3 in DNA: TGTGCCAGCAGGTCATACAGGGGAAAGGCTAATGAAAAACTGTTTTTT.